This T cell receptor (beta chain) was found in a study of cytomegalovirus exposure and HLA in healthy donors. Study in general: Among roughly 190 million T cells, an earlier analysis found 120 million or so unique TCR beta sequences.

Trimming pared 5 bases from V and 4 bases from J, leaving 9 bases between. The V gene's germline CDR1 is SGDLS and CDR2 YYNGEE. This CDR3 region has 12 residues. This PCR relied on a set of 60 Vbeta primers and 13 Jbeta primers. Generated by immunoSEQ multiplex PCR, the TCRdb table keeps only in-frame clones and is missing some. This table has around 170,000 clones, around 77% appearing once. The genes are TRBV9 and TRBJ1-1; D is perhaps TRBD1 (5 bases). Material: PBMCs. The TCR comes from a man aged 55 to 69 in good health and CMV-seronegative. CDR3: CASRGVGTEAFF. The CDR3 bases are TGTGCCAGCAGAGGGGTGGGCACTGAAGCTTTCTTT.